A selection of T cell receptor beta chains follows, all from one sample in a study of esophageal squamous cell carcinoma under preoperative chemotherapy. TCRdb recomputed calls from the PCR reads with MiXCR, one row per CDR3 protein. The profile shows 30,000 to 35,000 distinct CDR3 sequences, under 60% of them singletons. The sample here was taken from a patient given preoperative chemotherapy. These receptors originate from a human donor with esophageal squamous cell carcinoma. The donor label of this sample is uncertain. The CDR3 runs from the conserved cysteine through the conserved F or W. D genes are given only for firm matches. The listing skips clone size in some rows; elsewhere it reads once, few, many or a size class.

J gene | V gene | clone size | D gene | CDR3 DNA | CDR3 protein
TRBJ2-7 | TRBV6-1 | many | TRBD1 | TGTGCCAGCACCGCACGACAGGGCCCCACCTACGAGCAGTACTTC | CASTARQGPTYEQYF
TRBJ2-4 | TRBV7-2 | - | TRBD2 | TGTGCCAGCAGCCCAGGGACGGGGGGGAGACCCAAAAATATGCAGTATTTC | CASSPGTGGRPKNMQYF
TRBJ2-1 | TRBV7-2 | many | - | TGTGCCAGCAGCTTATCAGACTACAATGAGCAGTTCTTC | CASSLSDYNEQFF
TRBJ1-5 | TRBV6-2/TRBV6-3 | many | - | TGTGCCAGCAGGGGCAGCGAACTCCTCCGGTTTGTAAATCAGCCCCAGCATTTT | CASRGSELLRFVNQPQHF
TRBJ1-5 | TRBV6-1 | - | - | TGTGCCAGCAGTGAAGGTGGCAGGGGAGGTCAGCCCCAGCATTTT | CASSEGGRGGQPQHF
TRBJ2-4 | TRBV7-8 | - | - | TGTGCCACGGGCCTAGGTGCCGCAGATATTCAGTACTTC | CATGLGAADIQYF
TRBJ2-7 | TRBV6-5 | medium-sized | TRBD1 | TGTGCCAGCACAAACAGGGGCGAGCAGTACTTC | CASTNRGEQYF
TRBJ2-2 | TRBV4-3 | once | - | TGCGCCAGCAGCCAATTGCAGGTCGGGGAGCTGTATTTT | CASSQLQVGELYF
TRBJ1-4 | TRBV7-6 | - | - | TGTGCCAGCAGCTTAAGATCAACTAATGAAAAACTGTTTTTT | CASSLRSTNEKLFF
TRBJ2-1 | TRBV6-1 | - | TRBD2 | TGTGCCAGCAGTAATAGCGGGATGAATACTGAGCAGTTCTTC | CASSNSGMNTEQFF
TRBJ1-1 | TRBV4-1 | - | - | TGCGCCAGCAGCCAAGGTCCGGCGACGAACACTGAAGCTTTCTTT | CASSQGPATNTEAFF